The rows below give T cell receptor beta chains drawn from one sample of a study of control samples from healthy donors and cancer patients. Data came from immunoSEQ multiplex PCR; TCRdb stores just in-frame clones and leaves some out. The repertoire includes about 190,000 clones, about 91% of them detected once, and approximately 1.8% sits in the top ten. The sample comprised blood. These receptors were taken from a man aged 30 to 39 in good health. The CDR3 runs from the conserved cysteine through the conserved F or W. D genes are given only for firm matches. Size is omitted from some rows. Given values are once, few, many or a class for expanded clones.

clone size	D gene	J gene	V gene	CDR3 DNA	CDR3 protein
few	.	TRBJ1-5	TRBV4-1	TGCGCCAGCAGTCTCGTGAGGGACATCAGCCAGCCCCAGCATTTT	CASSLVRDISQPQHF
.	TRBD1	TRBJ1-4	TRBV5-4	TGTGCCAGCAGCTTGGCGACAGGGGGCGCGGGAACTAATGAAAAACTGTTTTTT	CASSLATGGAGTNEKLFF
.	TRBD2	TRBJ2-3	TRBV19	TGTGCCAGTAGTATCATTGGGGAGCGGGGGGGCACGTCAGATACGCAGTATTTT	CASSIIGERGGTSDTQYF
.	TRBD2	TRBJ2-1	TRBV24-1	TGTGCCACCAGTCCTAGCGGGGGGGCAGCTTCCCTCACCAATGAGCAGTTCTTC	CATSPSGGAASLTNEQFF
.	.	TRBJ1-5	TRBV7-2	TGTGCCAGCACCCCCCGTATACAGATCCATCAGCCCCAGCATTTT	CASTPRIQIHQPQHF
.	.	TRBJ2-1	TRBV19	TGTGCCAGTAGTCCACGACTCCGATCCTACAATGAGCAGTTCTTC	CASSPRLRSYNEQFF
.	TRBD2	TRBJ2-3	TRBV7-2	TGTGCCAGCAGCGCACAACTAGCGGGAGCAGATACGCAGTATTTT	CASSAQLAGADTQYF
.	TRBD1	TRBJ1-2	TRBV19	TGTGCCAGTAGTTCCCAGGGGGCTGGCGATGGCTACACCTTC	CASSSQGAGDGYTF
.	TRBD2	TRBJ2-3	TRBV25-1	TGTGCCAGCCGGACTAGCGGGGGCACAGATACGCAGTATTTT	CASRTSGGTDTQYF
.	TRBD2	TRBJ2-1	TRBV19	TGTGCCAGTAGTATTTCAGCGGGGGGAGGCAATGAGCAGTTCTTC	CASSISAGGGNEQFF
.	TRBD1	TRBJ1-4	TRBV10-1	TGCGCCAGCAGTGAGTTTTTACCGGGACAGGGTAATGAAAAACTGTTTTTT	CASSEFLPGQGNEKLFF
once	.	TRBJ2-1	TRBV6-5	TGTGCCAGCAGTCACGGTAGCAGCTCCTACAATGAGCAGTTCTTC	CASSHGSSSYNEQFF
.	.	TRBJ2-3	TRBV28	TGTGCCAGCAGTTTTTCCTCAGGGGGGCGGACAGATACGCAGTATTTT	CASSFSSGGRTDTQYF
once	TRBD1	TRBJ1-4	TRBV4-1	TGCGCCAGCAGCCAATTTCCGGACAGGTTAGAAAAACTGTTTTTT	CASSQFPDRLEKLFF
.	.	TRBJ1-1	TRBV15	TGTGCCACCAGCCATGGGGGAAACTGGGCTTTCTTT	CATSHGGNWAFF
.	.	TRBJ1-5	TRBV2	TGTGCCAGCCGGGGCCCCTATAGCAATCAGCCCCAGCATTTT	CASRGPYSNQPQHF
.	TRBD1	TRBJ2-2	TRBV19	TGTGCCAGTAGTCCAGGGACAGGGTGGACCGGGGAGCTGTTTTTT	CASSPGTGWTGELFF
.	TRBD2	TRBJ2-7	TRBV7-6	TGTGCCAGCAGCTTGCTAGCGGGGGGCACCTACGAGCAGTACTTC	CASSLLAGGTYEQYF
.	TRBD1	TRBJ1-1	TRBV5-1	TGCGCCAGCAGCTTCCGGGACAGGGGGGCGATAGTAGAAGCTTTCTTT	CASSFRDRGAIVEAFF
.	.	TRBJ1-2	TRBV7-9	TGTGCCAGCAGCGGGGAGCAAAGCCTCTTAGGTGGCTACACCTTC	CASSGEQSLLGGYTF
.	.	TRBJ2-1	TRBV18	TGTGCCAGCTCACCAGGAGTCTACAATGAGCAGTTCTTC	CASSPGVYNEQFF
.	TRBD1	TRBJ1-1	TRBV30	TGTGCCTGGAGTACCGGACAGGGGCGGCCTTTCTTT	CAWSTGQGRPFF
.	.	TRBJ2-3	TRBV15	TGTGCCACCAGCAGCCCGCTGCGGGGCACAGATACGCAGTATTTT	CATSSPLRGTDTQYF
.	TRBD1	TRBJ1-2	TRBV4-1	TGCGCCAGCAGCCAGTCCCAGGGGGATCACTATGGCTACACCTTC	CASSQSQGDHYGYTF
.	TRBD1	TRBJ2-1	TRBV2	TGTGCCAGCAGATCCCCCGGGACAGGGGGTATCGATGAGCAGTTCTTC	CASRSPGTGGIDEQFF
.	.	TRBJ2-1	TRBV30	TGTGCCTGGAGTGTAATTACTAAAACAGGTCGGGGGATACTGGGGAATGAGCAGTTCTTC	CAWSVITKTGRGILGNEQFF
.	.	TRBJ2-2	TRBV19	TGTGCCAGTAGTATAGGGGGCGGCAGGCTTTTGGAGCTGTTTTTT	CASSIGGGRLLELFF
few	.	TRBJ1-3	TRBV6-2/TRBV6-3	TGTGCCAGCAGTTTGGAGGATTACGAAAACACCATATATTTT	CASSLEDYENTIYF
.	TRBD2	TRBJ2-7	TRBV7-9	TGTGCCAGCAGCCCCGGGGGGGGGACCCGCACCTACGAGCAGTACTTC	CASSPGGGTRTYEQYF
.	TRBD2	TRBJ2-2	TRBV7-9	TGTGCCAGCAGCTTTTGGAGCGGGGGAGCCACCGGGGAGCTGTTTTTT	CASSFWSGGATGELFF
.	TRBD1	TRBJ2-3	TRBV5-5	TGTGCCAGCAAATTAAACAGGGGGGTGGATACGCAGTATTTT	CASKLNRGVDTQYF
.	TRBD1	TRBJ2-2	TRBV24-1	TGTGCCACCAGTCTCACAGGGGGTCCCGGGGAGCTGTTTTTT	CATSLTGGPGELFF
.	.	TRBJ1-5	TRBV7-8	TGTGCCAGCGGGAGGGGGAGCAATCAGCCCCAGCATTTT	CASGRGSNQPQHF
.	.	TRBJ2-1	TRBV27	TGTGCCAGCAGTTTAGGGACTCCATACAATGAGCAGTTCTTC	CASSLGTPYNEQFF
.	.	TRBJ1-2	TRBV6-6	TGTGCCAGCAGACATAGCCGGGAGCTTAACTATGGCTACACCTTC	CASRHSRELNYGYTF
.	TRBD1	TRBJ2-5	TRBV10-2	TGCGCCAGCAGTGGACAGGGGGAGGAGACCCAGTACTTC	CASSGQGEETQYF
once	.	TRBJ2-1	TRBV11-2	TGTGCCAGCAGCCCTCCGGGACACCTCTTATCCTACAATGAGCAGTTCTTC	CASSPPGHLLSYNEQFF
.	.	TRBJ2-3	TRBV7-6	TGTGCCAGCAGCCTTGCTCGGGGGAGCACAGATACGCAGTATTTT	CASSLARGSTDTQYF
.	.	TRBJ1-2	TRBV27	TGTGCCAGCAGTTTATCGCCAAACTATGGCTACACCTTC	CASSLSPNYGYTF
.	.	TRBJ2-7	TRBV3-1/TRBV3-2	TGTGCCAGCAGCGACCGGGACGCCGAGCAGTACTTC	CASSDRDAEQYF
.	TRBD1	TRBJ1-1	TRBV10-3	TGTGCCATCAGTGATAATGATAAGGGGGCGATGAACACTGAAGCTTTCTTT	CAISDNDKGAMNTEAFF
.	TRBD1	TRBJ1-2	TRBV2	TGTGCCAGCAGGAGGACAGGGTCTTTTCCTACCTATGGCTACACCTTC	CASRRTGSFPTYGYTF
.	TRBD1	TRBJ1-1	TRBV29-1	TGCAGCGTTGACAGGGGGTCGATGAACACTGAAGCTTTCTTT	CSVDRGSMNTEAFF
.	.	TRBJ1-3	TRBV3-1/TRBV3-2	TGTGCCAGCAGCAGTACAGGGAACACCATATATTTT	CASSSTGNTIYF
.	TRBD1	TRBJ2-3	TRBV3-1/TRBV3-2	TGTGCCAGCAGCCAAGACCGGACAGGGCGAAGCACAGATACGCAGTATTTT	CASSQDRTGRSTDTQYF
.	.	TRBJ1-2	TRBV9	TGTGCCAGCAGCTCTCCGCCGGGGGGGGGAGGCTACACCTTC	CASSSPPGGGGYTF
.	.	TRBJ2-7	TRBV5-1	TGCGCCAGCAGCCGAACAAGTCAGCAGGGTTCCTACGAGCAGTACTTC	CASSRTSQQGSYEQYF
.	TRBD1	TRBJ1-2	TRBV5-1	TGCGCCAGCAGCTTGGATACAGGGGCGATTACTAACTATGGCTACACCTTC	CASSLDTGAITNYGYTF
.	.	TRBJ2-7	TRBV12-3/TRBV12-4	TGTGCCAGCAGTTTTGCCCCGGACTACGAGCAGTACTTC	CASSFAPDYEQYF